The TCR beta chain described here comes from a study of early T cells in non-severe SARS-CoV-2 infection. Each CDR3 protein gets one entry after TCRdb re-called the 5' RACE reads with MiXCR. The sample records 53,000 or so distinct CDR3 sequences, about 7.8% being singletons. This CDR3 has 14 amino acids. Germline V gene sequence: CDR1 SGDLS, CDR2 YYNGEE. With 5 bases removed from V and 5 bases from J, the gap between germline ends came to 15 bases. This clonotype was counted at least ten times. The sequencing input was whole blood. The V call is TRBV9, the J call TRBJ2-3; D possibly corresponds to TRBD2 (6 bases). The sequence derives from an adult who was a healthcare worker with PCR-confirmed SARS-CoV-2 infection or an uninfected control (not recorded which). In DNA, the CDR3 is TGTGCCAGCAGTGGGGTGTCAGCGGGAGATACGCAGTATTTT. Its protein product is CASSGVSAGDTQYF.